This T cell receptor beta chain emerged from a study of OX40 agonist ivuxolimab in advanced cancers. Study in general: Patients receiving dose escalation had hepatocellular carcinoma, melanoma, renal cell or head and neck cancer. There were three patients with partial responses, one having hepatocellular carcinoma and two cutaneous melanoma.

Clones were read by immunoSEQ multiplex PCR, and TCRdb kept only the in-frame ones, dropping some. Among 13,000 to 15,000 clones, about 86% were seen once, and the ten largest hold over 6.5%. The CDR3 runs to 13 residues. Trimming shortened V by 1 base and J by 5 bases, and 9 bases separated the two germline ends. Germline V lookup: CDR1 SGHTA, CDR2 FQGNSA. The sequencing here drew on CD4+ or CD8+ T cells sorted from blood, taken in a trial of the OX40 agonist ivuxolimab. V is TRBV7-2 and J is TRBJ2-7; D perhaps matches TRBD2 (6 bases). This TCR derives from an adult with an advanced solid tumor such as melanoma, head and neck, liver or kidney cancer. The CDR3 DNA is TGTGCCAGCAGCTTAGTCGGGGGTGACGAGCAGTACTTC. It specifies CASSLVGGDEQYF.